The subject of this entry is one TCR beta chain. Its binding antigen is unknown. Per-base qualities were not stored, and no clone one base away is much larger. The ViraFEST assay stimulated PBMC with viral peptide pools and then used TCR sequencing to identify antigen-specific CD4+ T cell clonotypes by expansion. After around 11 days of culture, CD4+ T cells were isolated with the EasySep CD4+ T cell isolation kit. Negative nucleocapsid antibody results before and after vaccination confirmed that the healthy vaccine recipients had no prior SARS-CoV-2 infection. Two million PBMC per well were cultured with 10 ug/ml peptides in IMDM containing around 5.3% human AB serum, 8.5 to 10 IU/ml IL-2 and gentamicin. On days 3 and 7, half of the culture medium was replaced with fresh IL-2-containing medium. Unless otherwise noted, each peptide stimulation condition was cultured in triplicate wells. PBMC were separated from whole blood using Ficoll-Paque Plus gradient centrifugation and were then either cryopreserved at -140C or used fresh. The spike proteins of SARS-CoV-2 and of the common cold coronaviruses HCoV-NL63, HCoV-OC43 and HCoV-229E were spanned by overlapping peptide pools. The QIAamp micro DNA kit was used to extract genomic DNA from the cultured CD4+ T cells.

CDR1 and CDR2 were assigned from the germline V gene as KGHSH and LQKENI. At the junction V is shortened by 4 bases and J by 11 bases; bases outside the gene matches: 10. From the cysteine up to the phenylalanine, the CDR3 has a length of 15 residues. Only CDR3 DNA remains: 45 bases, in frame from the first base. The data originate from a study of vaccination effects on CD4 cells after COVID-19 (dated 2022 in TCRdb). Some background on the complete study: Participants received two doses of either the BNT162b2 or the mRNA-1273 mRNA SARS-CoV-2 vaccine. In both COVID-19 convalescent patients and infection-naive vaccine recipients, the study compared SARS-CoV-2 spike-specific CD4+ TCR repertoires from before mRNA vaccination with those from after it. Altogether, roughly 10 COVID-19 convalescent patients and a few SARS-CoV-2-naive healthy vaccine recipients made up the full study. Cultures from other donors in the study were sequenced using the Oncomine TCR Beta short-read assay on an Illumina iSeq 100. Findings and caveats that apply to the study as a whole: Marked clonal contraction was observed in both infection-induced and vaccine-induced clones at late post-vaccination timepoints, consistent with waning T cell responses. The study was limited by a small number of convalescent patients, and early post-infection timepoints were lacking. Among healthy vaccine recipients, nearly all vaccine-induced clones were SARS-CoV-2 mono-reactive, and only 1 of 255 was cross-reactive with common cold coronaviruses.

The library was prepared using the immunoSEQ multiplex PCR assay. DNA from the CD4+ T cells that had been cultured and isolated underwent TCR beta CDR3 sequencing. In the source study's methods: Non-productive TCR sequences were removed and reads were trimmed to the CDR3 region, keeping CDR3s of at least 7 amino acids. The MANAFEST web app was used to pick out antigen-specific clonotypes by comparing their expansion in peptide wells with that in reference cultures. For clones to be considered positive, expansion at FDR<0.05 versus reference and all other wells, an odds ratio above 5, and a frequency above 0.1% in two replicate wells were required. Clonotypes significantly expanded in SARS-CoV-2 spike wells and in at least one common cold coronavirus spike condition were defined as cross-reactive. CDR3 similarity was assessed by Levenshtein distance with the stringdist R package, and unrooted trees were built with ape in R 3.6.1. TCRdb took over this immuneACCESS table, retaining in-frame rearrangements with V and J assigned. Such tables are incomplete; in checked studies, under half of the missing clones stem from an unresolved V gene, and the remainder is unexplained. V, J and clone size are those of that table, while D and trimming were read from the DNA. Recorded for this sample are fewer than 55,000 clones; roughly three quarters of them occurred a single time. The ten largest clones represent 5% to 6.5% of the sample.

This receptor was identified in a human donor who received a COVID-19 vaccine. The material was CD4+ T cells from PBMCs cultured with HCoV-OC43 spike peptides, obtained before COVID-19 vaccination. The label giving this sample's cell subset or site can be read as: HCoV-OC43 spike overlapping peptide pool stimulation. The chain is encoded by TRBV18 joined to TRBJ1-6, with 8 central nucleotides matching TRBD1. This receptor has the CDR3 CASSLIGQGEAPLHF. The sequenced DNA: TGTGCCAGCTCACTAATCGGACAGGGTGAGGCACCCCTCCACTTT.